Sequencing of this T cell receptor (beta chain) was carried out in a study of blood T cell repertoires in COVID-19. At the level of the study: The study drew acute and convalescent COVID-19 samples from the United States, Italy and Spain.

The table came from immunoSEQ multiplex PCR; TCRdb's copy has only in-frame clones and leaves some out. The sample includes 350,000 to 450,000 clones, around 87% of them seen just once. In Seattle, patients joined the study during active infection and were tracked longitudinally. CDR1 MDHEN and CDR2 SYDVKM come from the germline V gene. This CDR3 is built from 14 residues. The V end was cut by 8 bases, the J end by 1 base, with 12 bases between. This rearrangement joins TRBV28 to TRBJ1-5; tentative D call: TRBD1 (5 bases). Sequencing was carried out using peripheral blood. This TCR derives from a woman aged 55-69 years with COVID-19, enrolled during active disease. The CDR3 DNA sequence: TGTGCCAGCCGCATGGGGGGAAGCAATCAGCCCCAGCATTTT. Protein product: CASRMGGSNQPQHF.